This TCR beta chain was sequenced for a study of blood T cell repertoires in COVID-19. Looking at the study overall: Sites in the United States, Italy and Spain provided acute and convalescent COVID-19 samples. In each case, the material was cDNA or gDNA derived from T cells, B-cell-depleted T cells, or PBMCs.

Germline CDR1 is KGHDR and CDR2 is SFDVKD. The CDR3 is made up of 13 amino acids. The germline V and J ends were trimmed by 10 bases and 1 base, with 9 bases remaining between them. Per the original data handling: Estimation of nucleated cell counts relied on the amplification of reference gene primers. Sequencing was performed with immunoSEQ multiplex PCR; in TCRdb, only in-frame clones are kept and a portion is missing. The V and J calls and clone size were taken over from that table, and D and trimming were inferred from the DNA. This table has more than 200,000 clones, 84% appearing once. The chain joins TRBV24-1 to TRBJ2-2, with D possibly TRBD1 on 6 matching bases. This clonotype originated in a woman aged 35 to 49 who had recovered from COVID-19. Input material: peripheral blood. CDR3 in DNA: TGTGCCACTGCACAGGGGAACACCGGGGAGCTGTTTTTT. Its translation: CATAQGNTGELFF.